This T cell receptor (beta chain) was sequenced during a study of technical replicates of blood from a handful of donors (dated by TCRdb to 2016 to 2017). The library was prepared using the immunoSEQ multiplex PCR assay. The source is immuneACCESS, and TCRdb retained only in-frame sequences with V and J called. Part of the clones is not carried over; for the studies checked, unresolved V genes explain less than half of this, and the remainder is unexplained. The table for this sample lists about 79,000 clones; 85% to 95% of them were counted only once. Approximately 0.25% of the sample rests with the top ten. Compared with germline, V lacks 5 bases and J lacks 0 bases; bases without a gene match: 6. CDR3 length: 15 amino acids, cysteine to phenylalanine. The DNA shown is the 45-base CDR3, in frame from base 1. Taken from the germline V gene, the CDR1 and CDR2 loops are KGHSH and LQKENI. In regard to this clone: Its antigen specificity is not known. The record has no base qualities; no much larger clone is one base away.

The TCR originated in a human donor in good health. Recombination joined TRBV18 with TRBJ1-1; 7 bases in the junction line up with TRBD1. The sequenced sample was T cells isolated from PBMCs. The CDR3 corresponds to CASSSGTAMNTEAFF. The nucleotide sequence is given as TGTGCCAGCTCATCCGGGACAGCGATGAACACTGAAGCTTTCTTT.